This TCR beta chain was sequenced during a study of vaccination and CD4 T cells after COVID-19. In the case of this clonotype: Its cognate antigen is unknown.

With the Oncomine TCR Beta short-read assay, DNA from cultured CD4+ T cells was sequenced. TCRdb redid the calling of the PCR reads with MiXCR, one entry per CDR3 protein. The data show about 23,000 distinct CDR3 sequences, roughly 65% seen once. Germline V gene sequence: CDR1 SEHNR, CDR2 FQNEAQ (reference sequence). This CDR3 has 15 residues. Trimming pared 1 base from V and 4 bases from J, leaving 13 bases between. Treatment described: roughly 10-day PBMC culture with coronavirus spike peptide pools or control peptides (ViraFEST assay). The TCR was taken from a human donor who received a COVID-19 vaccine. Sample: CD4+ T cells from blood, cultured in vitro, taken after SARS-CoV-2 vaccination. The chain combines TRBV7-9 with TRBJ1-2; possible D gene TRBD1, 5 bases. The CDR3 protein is CASSLEVSGVYGYTF. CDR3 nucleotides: TGTGCCAGCAGCTTAGAAGTTTCGGGGGTCTATGGCTACACCTTC.